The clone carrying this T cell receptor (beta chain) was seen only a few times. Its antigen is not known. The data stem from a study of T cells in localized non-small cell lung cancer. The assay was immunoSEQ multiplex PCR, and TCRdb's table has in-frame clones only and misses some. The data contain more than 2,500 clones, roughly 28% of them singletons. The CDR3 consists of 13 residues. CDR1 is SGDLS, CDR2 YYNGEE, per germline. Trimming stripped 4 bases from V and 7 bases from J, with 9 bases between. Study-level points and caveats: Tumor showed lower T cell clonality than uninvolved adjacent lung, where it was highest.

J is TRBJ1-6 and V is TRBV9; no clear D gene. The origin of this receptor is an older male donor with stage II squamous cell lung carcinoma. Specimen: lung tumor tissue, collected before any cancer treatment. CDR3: CASSPRINSPLHF. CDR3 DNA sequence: TGTGCCAGCAGCCCCCGAATCAATTCACCCCTCCACTTT.